The table lists the clone carrying this TCR beta chain with many counts. Its specificity is not known. The sample originates from a study of regulatory T cells in long-lasting Graves disease. Study findings and constraints: Rather than thyroid tissue, only peripheral blood underwent study.

HTBI primers from iRepertoire and Arm-PCR of CDR3 regions yielded the TCR beta libraries. TCRdb reprocessed the multiplex PCR reads via MiXCR and lists one record per CDR3 protein. This table holds approximately 540,000 distinct CDR3 sequences, more than 10% found once. Germline lookup yields CDR1 MDHEN and CDR2 SYDVKM. The CDR3 covers 15 residues. V lost 8 bases to trimming and J lost 0 bases, with 16 bases between them. Time point of the sample: newly diagnosed GD, antithyroid drugs for less than 3 months. PBMC-derived RNA was used for the TCR library. This same sample was also taken into another study, of T cells in Graves' hyperthyroidism and ophthalmopathy.

The clonotype was recovered from a woman in her 30s with Graves disease. The chain combines TRBV28 with TRBJ1-1; no clear D gene. The starting material was peripheral blood mononuclear cells (PBMCs), obtained at new diagnosis, from a patient treated with antithyroid drugs. CDR3 sequence (DNA): TGTGCCAGCTACTCGGGCATAAGATTGAACACTGAAGCTTTCTTT. It yields the protein CASYSGIRLNTEAFF.